This T cell receptor (beta chain) was documented in a study of T cell repertoires in cytomegalovirus infection. Study-wide context: Used in the study were CMV epitopes, some recently identified and HLA-C-restricted, others well-studied and HLA-B-restricted. From public TCR beta signatures came an indication of both CMV infection and matching HLA type. General study findings and limits: The ex vivo response was dominated by HLA-C-restricted CMV-specific TCR beta clonotypes. The study identified carriers of CMV plus the relevant HLA from cumulative public TCR beta family frequency.

V was pared by 7 bases and J by 3 bases, with 9 bases between. Germline V CDR1 and CDR2: SNHLY, FYNNEI. The CDR3 consists of 12 residues. TCRdb recomputed calls from the reads with MiXCR, one row per CDR3 protein. Of about 900,000 distinct CDR3 sequences listed, 31% are singletons. The table lists this clonotype with a few counts. Its antigen is currently unknown. This specimen was cultured CD8+ T cells from PBMCs, taken from culture after CMV antigen stimulation. The gene calls are TRBV2 and TRBJ1-2; TRBD1 might be the D (6 bases). This receptor was obtained from a human donor in good health (CMV status not recorded). Some clones in this sample may be carry-over from other donors' samples. The CDR3 loop reads CASIYRDYGYTF. For the CDR3, the DNA is TGTGCCAGCATATACAGGGACTATGGCTACACCTTC.